This TCR beta chain stems from a study of regulatory T cells in long-lasting Graves disease (dated by TCRdb to the early 2020s). With respect to the entire study: Persistent Graves' disease was defined as persistently positive TSH receptor autoantibodies together with antithyroid drug treatment for over 5 years. This study used TCR sequencing and RNA sequencing of peripheral blood to compare persistent Graves' disease patients against newly diagnosed Graves' disease patients. The study took place in China and was registered as a clinical trial. A total of around 35 samples underwent TCR sequencing: around 13 from persistent and about 20 from newly diagnosed Graves' disease patients. In the clinical cohort, patients with persistent Graves' disease had used antithyroid drugs for an average of about 10 years.

Study-wide findings and limitations: Compared with newly diagnosed patients, patients with persistent Graves' disease had lower TCR Shannon entropy and fewer highly expanded clones, which suggests clonal expansion. Peripheral blood alone was examined, since thyroid tissue, which constituted the primary lesion, could not be accessed. Sequencing and analysis were restricted to the TCR beta chain. A larger number of public clonotypes was shared among persistent patients (approximately 3,000) than among newly diagnosed patients (about 990). As a limitation, the authors acknowledged that the small sample size may reduce accuracy. TRBV28, TRBJ1-2 and TRBJ2-5 were preferentially used in persistent disease, while TRBV20-1 and TRBJ2-1 were favored in newly diagnosed disease.

The method behind the library was multiplex PCR. TCRdb names Illumina HiSeq 4000 as the instrument used. iRepertoire HTBI primers and Arm-PCR amplification of CDR3 regions were used to construct TCR beta libraries. Before sequencing, the PCR products went through gel purification. The authors' analysis ran thus. Across samples, fewer than 70 TRBV and 14 TRBJ segments were identified and used for gene usage analysis of CDR3 amino acid clonotypes. COPE and FqMerger were used to merge filtered high-quality paired reads into contigs. BLAST was used to align contigs to IMGT TRBV, TRBD and TRBJ reference genes, and CDR3 was defined according to IMGT. Any clonotype with a frequency above 0.1% was counted as a highly expanded clone. Shannon entropy served as the measure of repertoire diversity, while the Gini coefficient captured V-J evenness. A clonotype was considered public if more than one individual shared it. TCRdb's own reprocessing of the public reads used fastp at Q25 and MiXCR and kept productive beta chains. Rows merge per CDR3 protein into single entries with the most common DNA and genes. The V and J calls reflect TCRdb's pipeline rather than the authors' work. The sample profile shows about 470,000 distinct CDR3 sequences; less than 25% of them were found once. The top ten constitute approximately 8% of the sample.

According to the study, the label for this sample's time point signals: persistent/refractory GD, antithyroid drugs over 5 years with positive TRAb. RNA was extracted from PBMCs in TRIzol for both TCR sequencing and RNA sequencing. The diagnosis of Graves' disease followed American Thyroid Association guidelines. Patients for the study were recruited at an endocrinology department in Xi'an, China. Each patient gave approximately 9 milliliters of peripheral blood, collected in an EDTA anticoagulant tube. Ficoll Paque Plus density gradient separation was used to isolate PBMCs, and no further T cell sorting was performed. An Agilent 2100 Bioanalyzer and agarose gel were used to check RNA quality, while a NanoDrop 2000 measured RNA concentration. V loses 2 bases, J loses 9 bases, and the germline ends lie 16 bases apart. The CDR3 has 14 amino acids, counting both end residues. Of all the DNA, just the CDR3 is kept, 42 bases in frame from base 1. From a lookup of the germline V gene, CDR1 and CDR2 are MNHEY and SVGAGI.

As for this clonotype: Its binding antigen is unknown. A much larger clonotype is one base distant, so this may be a read error. A read error is likely, as this CDR3 ends without the conserved phenylalanine or tryptophan.

The origin of this receptor is a female donor with Graves disease. The chain is encoded by TRBV6-5 joined to TRBJ2-5, with TRBD1 tentatively as D gene (5 bases match). The source was peripheral blood mononuclear cells (PBMCs), collected when the disease was refractory, from a patient treated with antithyroid drugs. The CDR3 amino acid sequence is: CASSYHDRRSSQYL. The nucleotide sequence is TGTGCCAGCAGTTACCACGACAGAAGGTCATCCCAGTACCTC.